The clone carrying this T cell receptor beta chain was recorded at least ten times. Its antigen remains unknown. The PBMCs were taken from roughly 10 ml of fresh peripheral blood. The sample is drawn from a study of T cells in Graves' hyperthyroidism and ophthalmopathy. Study results and limitations: In the analysis, a 13 V-J model separated ophthalmopathy from stable hyperthyroidism. Most thyroid-expanded clonotypes above 0.001 were also found in blood.

RNA transcripts were the template for amplifying TCR beta CDR3 regions. HTBI primers were used for first-round RT-PCR of the TCR CDR3. TCRdb independently ran MiXCR on the multiplex PCR reads; one entry per CDR3 protein. The sample contains a few hundred thousand distinct CDR3 sequences, roughly 14% of which appear only once. Germline CDR1 reads SGHTA; CDR2 reads FQGTGA. The CDR3 length is 19 residues. The source material was blood. The rearrangement links TRBV7-3 to TRBJ2-3; D possibly corresponds to TRBD1 (5 bases). The DNA end is a closer match to TRBJ1-5, so the J assignment may be wrong. This clonotype originated in a woman aged 25 to 39 with Graves' ophthalmopathy. The CDR3 region has the DNA TGTGCCAGCTCGGATAGTGTGGGGTCTGAGACAGTAGTCACAGATACGCAGCATTTT. Residues: CASSDSVGSETVVTDTQHF.